A selection of T cell receptor beta chains follows, all from one sample in a study of cytomegalovirus exposure and HLA in healthy donors. The assay was immunoSEQ multiplex PCR, and TCRdb's table has in-frame clones only and misses some. The sample holds roughly 120,000 clones, approximately 60% seen once. Sequenced: PBMCs. These receptors were taken from a woman aged 25 to 39 in good health and CMV-seronegative. Both conserved end residues are part of each CDR3. The order of the fields is clone size, V gene, D gene, J gene, CDR3 DNA, CDR3 protein. The D gene is left open where the match is weak. Part of the rows lack a size; the others show once, few, many or a class for expanded clones.

abundance: -; v_gene: TRBV5-4; d_gene: TRBD2; j_gene: TRBJ2-3; CDR3nt: TGTGCCAGCAGCTTTACTAGCGGGAGGGCAGATACGCAGTATTTT; CDR3aa: CASSFTSGRADTQYF
abundance: once; v_gene: TRBV30; d_gene: -; j_gene: TRBJ1-1; CDR3nt: TGTGCCTGGAGTGTACACCGGGGTACTGAAGCTTTCTTT; CDR3aa: CAWSVHRGTEAFF
abundance: few; v_gene: TRBV5-4; d_gene: -; j_gene: TRBJ1-6; CDR3nt: TGTGCCAGCAGCTTGGACAGGGTTCCACCCCTCCACTTT; CDR3aa: CASSLDRVPPLHF
abundance: -; v_gene: TRBV18; d_gene: TRBD1; j_gene: TRBJ1-5; CDR3nt: TGTGCCAGCTCACCGGGACAGGGCAGCAATCAGCCCCAGCATTTT; CDR3aa: CASSPGQGSNQPQHF
abundance: once; v_gene: TRBV27; d_gene: -; j_gene: TRBJ1-2; CDR3nt: TGTGCCAGCAGTTTATACGGGACATCGGTCTACACCTTC; CDR3aa: CASSLYGTSVYTF
abundance: few; v_gene: TRBV28; d_gene: -; j_gene: TRBJ1-4; CDR3nt: TGTGCCAGCAGTTCCGCAAATAGACAGATCACTAATGAAAAACTGTTTTTT; CDR3aa: CASSSANRQITNEKLFF
abundance: few; v_gene: TRBV2; d_gene: TRBD2; j_gene: TRBJ2-3; CDR3nt: TGTGCCAGCAGTGAAGGACTAGCGGGAGGGCCCGCAGATACGCAGTATTTT; CDR3aa: CASSEGLAGGPADTQYF
abundance: -; v_gene: TRBV7-2; d_gene: TRBD1; j_gene: TRBJ1-1; CDR3nt: TGTGCCAGCAGCTTTCCCCGAGGGACAGTGAACACTGAAGCTTTCTTT; CDR3aa: CASSFPRGTVNTEAFF
abundance: -; v_gene: TRBV4-1; d_gene: -; j_gene: TRBJ2-2; CDR3nt: TGCGCCAGCAGCCAAGGAAGACGGAGTAACACCGGGGAGCTGTTTTTT; CDR3aa: CASSQGRRSNTGELFF
abundance: once; v_gene: TRBV9; d_gene: TRBD1; j_gene: TRBJ1-1; CDR3nt: TGTGCCAGCAGCATCGGACAGGGGACTGAAGCTTTCTTT; CDR3aa: CASSIGQGTEAFF
abundance: -; v_gene: TRBV6-5; d_gene: TRBD1; j_gene: TRBJ1-1; CDR3nt: TGTGCCAGCAGACAGACAGGGGCGCCCACTGAAGCTTTCTTT; CDR3aa: CASRQTGAPTEAFF
abundance: -; v_gene: TRBV28; d_gene: TRBD2; j_gene: TRBJ2-2; CDR3nt: TGTGCCAGCAGTTCGACCGAACTAGCGGGAGGGTTCACCGGGGAGCTGTTTTTT; CDR3aa: CASSSTELAGGFTGELFF